One sample yielded the 3 T cell receptor beta chains listed below, sequenced in a study of T cells after yellow fever vaccination. MiXCR, applied by TCRdb to the 5' RACE reads, yields one record per CDR3 protein. Of 450,000 to 650,000 distinct CDR3 sequences in the sample, roughly a fifth are singletons; the top ten hold about 17%. This sample comprised PBMCs, obtained 21 days after the first yellow fever vaccination. The receptors were gathered from a young man who received the YFV17D yellow fever vaccine.

The V and J genes are TRBV19 and TRBJ2-3; D is perhaps TRBD1 (6 bases). CDR1 and CDR2 from the germline V gene are LNHDA and SQIVND (reference sequence). CDR3 length: 11 amino acids. The germline V and J ends were trimmed by 6 bases and 11 bases, with 12 bases remaining between them. The CDR3 loop is CASRHRDMQYF. In DNA form, the CDR3 reads TGTGCCAGTAGACACCGGGACATGCAGTATTTT.

This sequence joins TRBV11-2 and TRBJ2-2, with TRBD2 matching 15 bases. The CDR3 spans 15 residues. V shed 5 bases, J shed 5 bases, and the junction held 0 bases outside the gene matches. Germline CDR1 is SGHAT and CDR2 is FQNNGV. CDR3 protein: CASSGTSGGTGELFF. In nucleotides, the CDR3 is TGTGCCAGCAGCGGGACTAGCGGGGGGACCGGGGAGCTGTTTTTT.

This chain connects TRBV28 to TRBJ2-2; perhaps D is TRBD1 or TRBD2 (5 bases each). V lost 3 bases and J 2 bases, leaving 10 bases between the germline ends. This CDR3 is built from 15 residues. The germline CDR1 and CDR2 sequences are MDHEN and SYDVKM. CDR3 in DNA: TGTGCCAGCAGTTTCCCCGGGGCCAACACCGGGGAGCTGTTTTTT. Residues: CASSFPGANTGELFF.